This T cell receptor beta chain was captured by sequencing in a study of OX40 agonist ivuxolimab in advanced cancers. Overall study: Patients were treated with ivuxolimab, an agonistic anti-OX40 (CD134) antibody. A partial response was reached by three patients: one with hepatocellular carcinoma and two with cutaneous melanoma.

Comment on this clone: Its antigen is unidentified. Mismatch with germline at one junction end may stem from a read error.

Measured with immunoSEQ multiplex PCR; TCRdb has only the in-frame clones, and not every one. Among more than 80,000 clones listed, around 87% were seen once. The CDR3 extends over 13 amino acids. Germline CDR1 reads SSHAT; CDR2 reads FNYEAQ (reference sequence). Points from the study as a whole: Certain nonresponders likewise exhibited a low normalized T-cell clonal expansion. Clonal expansion among partial responders at 0.1-3.0 mg/kg ranked near the lowest.

This specimen consisted of CD4+ or CD8+ T cells sorted from blood, obtained in a trial of the OX40 agonist ivuxolimab. This clonotype was obtained from an adult with an advanced solid tumor such as melanoma, head and neck, liver or kidney cancer. This chain joins TRBV7-7 and TRBJ2-3; D ambiguous. The CDR3 sequence is CASSIDWADTQYF. Written as DNA, the CDR3 is TGTGCTAGCAGCATCGACTGGGCTGATACGCAGTATTTT.